A selection of T cell receptor beta chains follows, all from one sample in a study of blood T cell repertoires in COVID-19. Produced via immunoSEQ multiplex PCR; TCRdb's table is partial and in-frame only. The sample has approximately 260,000 clones, 89% seen once. The sample comprised peripheral blood. The receptor source for this set is a woman in her 40s who had recovered from COVID-19. Both conserved end residues are part of each CDR3. The D gene is left open where the match is weak. For some rows the clone size is stated as once, few or many, or as a class when expanded; others skip it.

v_call: TRBV19; j_call: TRBJ2-1; d_call: .; clone_size: once; cdr3_aa: CASSISRPIGDEQFF; cdr3_nt: TGTGCCAGTAGTATCTCCCGGCCTATTGGAGATGAGCAGTTCTTC
v_call: TRBV5-4; j_call: TRBJ2-3; d_call: TRBD2; clone_size: .; cdr3_aa: CASSFKRGGRDTQYF; cdr3_nt: TGTGCCAGCAGTTTCAAGCGGGGGGGCCGGGATACGCAGTATTTT
v_call: TRBV6-5; j_call: TRBJ1-1; d_call: .; clone_size: .; cdr3_aa: CASSYSAGYMNTEAFF; cdr3_nt: TGTGCCAGCAGTTACTCGGCGGGCTACATGAACACTGAAGCTTTCTTT
v_call: TRBV10-1; j_call: TRBJ2-2; d_call: .; clone_size: .; cdr3_aa: CASSDYSSDTGELFF; cdr3_nt: TGCGCCAGCAGTGATTACAGTTCAGACACCGGGGAGCTGTTTTTT
v_call: TRBV9; j_call: TRBJ2-2; d_call: TRBD2; clone_size: .; cdr3_aa: CASSAIAGGETGELFF; cdr3_nt: TGTGCCAGCAGCGCCATAGCGGGAGGGGAGACCGGGGAGCTGTTTTTT
v_call: TRBV10-1; j_call: TRBJ1-2; d_call: .; clone_size: .; cdr3_aa: CASSDDSYGYTF; cdr3_nt: TGCGCCAGCAGTGACGACAGCTATGGCTACACCTTC
v_call: TRBV10-3; j_call: TRBJ1-1; d_call: .; clone_size: few; cdr3_aa: CAISPRPGEAFF; cdr3_nt: TGTGCCATATCACCCCGTCCGGGTGAAGCTTTCTTT
v_call: TRBV24-1; j_call: TRBJ2-5; d_call: TRBD1; clone_size: .; cdr3_aa: CATSDLQGAHQTQYF; cdr3_nt: TGTGCCACCAGTGATTTGCAGGGGGCCCACCAGACCCAGTACTTC
v_call: TRBV3-1/TRBV3-2; j_call: TRBJ2-4; d_call: TRBD2; clone_size: .; cdr3_aa: CASSLGLAGGRSKNIQYF; cdr3_nt: TGTGCCAGCAGCCTGGGACTAGCGGGGGGCAGATCCAAAAACATTCAGTACTTC
v_call: TRBV14; j_call: TRBJ1-2; d_call: TRBD1; clone_size: .; cdr3_aa: CASSHLGDSYGYTF; cdr3_nt: TGTGCCAGCAGCCATCTGGGGGACAGCTATGGCTACACCTTC
v_call: TRBV2; j_call: TRBJ2-1; d_call: .; clone_size: .; cdr3_aa: CASSTPSFGLLRGEQFF; cdr3_nt: TGTGCCAGCAGTACCCCTAGCTTCGGGCTTCTTCGAGGTGAGCAGTTCTTC
v_call: TRBV5-6; j_call: TRBJ1-6; d_call: .; clone_size: .; cdr3_aa: CASSSGLSQDSPLHF; cdr3_nt: TGTGCCAGCAGCTCGGGACTTTCCCAGGATTCACCCCTCCACTTT
v_call: TRBV7-8; j_call: TRBJ2-1; d_call: .; clone_size: .; cdr3_aa: CASSSPSNEQFF; cdr3_nt: TGTGCCAGCAGCTCCCCGTCGAATGAGCAGTTCTTC